The 18 T cell receptor beta chains in this list originate from one sample, sequenced in a study of CD8+CD57+ T cells in acquired aplastic anemia listed by TCRdb under 2018. Flow cytometry had shown CD8+CD57+ cell expansion in the patients selected for sequencing. Reads for this sample came from an Illumina HiSeq 2000. TCR beta VDJ combination and CDR3 sequence profiling used genomic DNA as the template. Through fastp at Q25 and MiXCR, TCRdb rebuilt clones from the public reads, retaining in-frame beta chains. When rows share a CDR3 protein, they turn into one entry using the most common DNA and genes. In this sample the table shows 100,000 to 150,000 distinct CDR3 sequences, over 30% of which occur a single time. The ten largest clonotypes hold around 2.5% of the sample. The sequencing input was sorted CD4+, CD8+, or CD8+CD57+ T cells (not recorded which) from PBMCs. All receptors come from a human donor with aplastic anemia.

The rearrangement joins TRBV7-9 to TRBJ2-3, with unresolved D. CDR1 and CDR2 from the germline V gene are SEHNR and FQNEAQ (reference sequence). Trimming took off 1 base at V and 1 base at J, with 6 bases between the two ends. The CDR3 loop spans 14 amino acids. The DNA of the CDR3 is TGTGCCAGCAGCTTAGGGTCGGGCACAGATACGCAGTATTTT. This encodes CASSLGSGTDTQYF.

In this sample, this clonotype turned up many times. The chain carries TRBV5-1 and TRBJ1-1, with TRBD1 matching 9 bases. CDR1 is SGHRS and CDR2 is YFSETQ in the germline V gene. The CDR3 is 15 residues long. V trimming: 3 bases; J trimming: 5 bases; junction bases outside the gene matches: 8. In nucleotides, the CDR3 is TGCGCCAGCAGCTGGGGGGACAGGGTGCGAACTGAAGCTTTCTTT. Its protein is CASSWGDRVRTEAFF.

The chain recombines TRBV11-1 with TRBJ1-6, with 9 bases lining up with TRBD1. Per the germline V gene, CDR1 is SGHAT and CDR2 is FQDESV (reference sequence). This CDR3 region has 16 residues. V was clipped by 5 bases and J by 10 bases; unmatched bases: 12. CDR3 loop: CASSLLSGQGWSPLHF. The CDR3 bases are TGTGCCAGCAGCCTCCTTTCGGGACAGGGCTGGTCACCCCTCCACTTT.

The genes are TRBV9 and TRBJ2-2; D uncertain. Trimming took 0 bases from V and 1 from J, leaving 7 bases between them. CDR3 length equals 15 residues. Germline CDR1 is SGDLS and CDR2 is YYNGEE. The CDR3 bases are TGTGCCAGCAGCGTAGCCCACCTGAACACCGGGGAGCTGTTTTTT. Its protein product is CASSVAHLNTGELFF.

The rearrangement uses TRBV20-1 and TRBJ2-1, with 8 bases matching TRBD2. The CDR3 has 15 amino acids. The V and J ends lost 3 bases and 3 bases, in that order; junction bases with no gene match: 7. Germline assignment: CDR1 DFQATT and CDR2 SNEGSKA (reference sequence). The CDR3 DNA reads TGCAGTGCTAGCTCACTAGCGGAGTTCTACAATGAGCAGTTCTTC. Amino acid sequence: CSASSLAEFYNEQFF.

This clonotype was observed a handful of times. A much larger clone differs by one base, so this may be a read error. The rearrangement joins TRBV7-6 to TRBJ2-5, with D tentatively TRBD1 (6 bases). Trimming cost V 6 bases and J 7 bases, with 15 bases left between them. Germline CDR1 reads SGHVS; CDR2 reads FNYEAQ. There are 13 residues in the CDR3. As DNA, the CDR3 is TGTGCCAGCAGGGACAGTGGAACAGGGACCCAGTACTTC. It specifies CASRDSGTGTQYF.

The chain links TRBV29-1 to TRBJ2-5, with D tentatively TRBD1 (6 bases). The ends were cut back, 3 bases at V and 4 bases at J, with 15 bases in the middle. The CDR3 consists of 14 residues. CDR1 SQVTM and CDR2 ANQGSEA come from the germline V gene. CDR3 loop: CSVDPTGRIETQYF. Here the CDR3 DNA reads TGCAGCGTTGATCCCACAGGGCGGATAGAGACCCAGTACTTC.

This chain connects TRBV15 to TRBJ1-2; D ambiguous. The CDR3 consists of 12 residues. Germline V gene data show CDR1 as LNHNV and CDR2 as YYDKDF (reference sequence). V was pared by 3 bases and J by 7 bases, with 9 bases between. The CDR3 loop reads CATSSRPGGYTF. CDR3 in DNA: TGTGCCACCAGCAGCCGGCCGGGTGGCTACACCTTC.

This clonotype was picked up many times. The chain links TRBV28 to TRBJ1-2; 8 bases map to TRBD1. Germline CDR1 and CDR2: MDHEN and SYDVKM. V trimming: 5 bases; J trimming: 8 bases; junction bases outside the gene matches: 10. This CDR3 spans 14 amino acids. For the CDR3, the DNA is TGTGCCAGCAGTCGGAACGGACAGGGTTGGGGCTACACCTTC. Translation gives CASSRNGQGWGYTF.

This clonotype appeared many times. V usage is TRBV2 and J usage is TRBJ2-6; tentatively, D is TRBD1 (6 bases). CDR1 SNHLY and CDR2 FYNNEI come from the germline V gene. The CDR3 totals 19 residues. The ends were cut back, 4 bases at V and 0 bases at J, with 19 bases in the middle. CDR3 loop: CASSVSLDRILSGANVLTF. CDR3 nucleotide sequence: TGTGCCAGCAGTGTATCCCTTGACAGGATCCTCTCTGGGGCCAACGTCCTGACTTTC.

This clonotype was counted ten times or more. V and J are TRBV20-1 and TRBJ1-5, with D tentatively TRBD1 (5 bases). This CDR3 is 13 amino acids long. V dropped 6 bases and J dropped 5 bases, with 14 bases sitting between them. Germline assignment: CDR1 DFQATT and CDR2 SNEGSKA (reference sequence). The DNA for the CDR3 is TGCAGTGCCCGGAGGATGGGGGATCAGCCCCAGCATTTT. Protein: CSARRMGDQPQHF.

This rearrangement joins TRBV24-1 to TRBJ1-6; possibly TRBD1 for D (5 bases). The V end lost 5 bases, the J end lost 6 bases, and 13 bases lay between the germline ends. There are 15 residues in the CDR3. In germline, CDR1 is KGHDR, CDR2 SFDVKD. CDR3 nucleotide sequence: TGTGCCACCAGTGCAGGGAAGGGGTTTAATTCACCCCTCCACTTT. It is translated as CATSAGKGFNSPLHF.

The gene calls are TRBV3-1 and TRBJ2-5; TRBD1 aligns across 10 bases. The trim removed 4 bases at V and 5 bases at J, leaving 10 bases unmatched. Germline V lookup: CDR1 LGHDT, CDR2 YNNKEL (reference sequence). The CDR3 totals 16 residues. The CDR3 coding sequence is TGTGCCAGCAGCCCTTATCGGGACAGGGGAACGGAGACCCAGTACTTC. It is translated as CASSPYRDRGTETQYF.

With regard to this clonotype: Being one base from a much bigger clone, this may be a read error. The chain is built from TRBV20-1 and TRBJ2-2; tentative D call: TRBD2 (6 bases). Looked up from germline, CDR1 is DFQATT and CDR2 is SNEGSKA (reference sequence). V gave up 3 bases and J gave up 6 bases, with 11 bases separating them. This CDR3 has 13 residues. CDR3 amino acids: CSARGPGAGELFF. The CDR3 DNA is TGCAGTGCTAGGGGTCCGGGGGCCGGGGAGCTGTTTTTT.

This chain joins TRBV25-1 and TRBJ1-2, with D possibly matching TRBD1 (5 bases). Trimming stripped 1 base from V and 6 bases from J, with 15 bases between. This CDR3 has 15 residues. CDR1 and CDR2 from the germline V gene are MGHDK and SYGVNS. The CDR3 DNA is TGTGCCAGCAGTGAATTAGGGACGGAGAAGAATGGCTACACCTTC. Residues: CASSELGTEKNGYTF.

This clonotype turned up a few times. The rearrangement uses TRBV11-2 and TRBJ2-4; TRBD1 might be the D (6 bases). Trimming took off 4 bases at V and 6 bases at J, with 10 bases between the two ends. The CDR3 sequence is 13 residues long. Germline-derived CDR1 and CDR2 are SGHAT and FQNNGV. CDR3 DNA: TGTGCCAGCAGCTCCCAGGGGACAAACATTCAGTACTTC. Protein sequence: CASSSQGTNIQYF. The full variable domain, with the rest looked up from reference TRBV11-2 and TRBJ2-4, is EAGVAQSPRYKIIEKRQSVAFWCNPISGHATLYWYQQILGQGPKLLIQFQNNGVVDDSQLPKDRFSAERLKGVDSTLKIQPAKLEDSAVYLCASSSQGTNIQYFGAGTRLSVL.

This clonotype was seen at least ten times. The gene calls are TRBV2 and TRBJ2-2; D assignment may be TRBD1 or TRBD2 (5 bases each). V was cut by 6 bases and J by 2 bases, with 19 bases left in between. Germline CDR1 and CDR2: SNHLY and FYNNEI. The length of the CDR3 is 17 residues. CDR3 in amino acids: CASSALTGTLNTGELFF. The CDR3 DNA reads TGTGCCAGCAGCGCCTTAACCGGGACGCTAAACACCGGGGAGCTGTTTTTT.

There are many counts of this clonotype. This chain links TRBV10-2 with TRBJ2-1; 10 nucleotides match TRBD2. Trimming cost V 5 bases and J 7 bases; bases outside gene matches: 11. This CDR3 region has 16 residues. Germline CDR1 is WSHSY and CDR2 is SAAADI. Here the CDR3 reads CASSPSPSGGPNEQFF. CDR3 sequence (DNA): TGCGCCAGCAGTCCTTCACCTAGCGGGGGACCGAATGAGCAGTTCTTC.